This T cell receptor beta chain was recorded in a study of cytomegalovirus exposure and HLA in healthy donors. Study summary: Early released data had tens of millions of unique TCRs, all coming from HLA-typed donors.

Note on this clone: What it recognizes is unknown.

Germline lookup yields CDR1 SNHLY and CDR2 FYNNEI. This CDR3 contains 13 residues. V lost 6 bases and J lost 5; bases outside the gene matches: 4. Amplification used 60 Vbeta primers and 13 Jbeta primers. Sequencing was performed with immunoSEQ multiplex PCR; in TCRdb, only in-frame clones are kept and a portion is missing. In total, the table holds approximately 110,000 clones. The study's findings and limits: The only immune exposure information that was available was CMV serostatus. The classifier reportedly diagnosed cytomegalovirus status with high specificity and sensitivity. Several of the most significant clusters appeared, in a later analysis, to be linked to common viral pathogens.

The receptor was isolated from a man aged 35-49 years in good health and CMV-seronegative. The chain is built from TRBV2 and TRBJ1-1; 9 bases line up with TRBD1. The sequencing input was PBMCs. The CDR3 is CASRGQGLTEAFF. In DNA form, the CDR3 reads TGTGCCAGCAGGGGACAGGGACTAACTGAAGCTTTCTTT.